This T cell receptor (beta chain) emerged from a study of HIV-infected patients and healthy controls. Germline assignment: CDR1 SQVTM and CDR2 ANQGSEA. CDR3 length: 13 residues. This clonotype was detected a few times. TCRdb reprocessed the 5' RACE reads via MiXCR and lists one record per CDR3 protein. The sample has over 55,000 distinct CDR3 sequences, approximately 15% seen once. The sequenced sample consisted of CD4+ T cells from blood. J is TRBJ1-1 and V is TRBV29-1, with D unresolved. The TCR originated in a human donor in good health. CDR3 protein: CTAQVSPNTEAFF. CDR3 DNA: TGCACCGCACAAGTGTCCCCCAACACTGAAGCTTTCTTT. The variable domain in full, completed from reference TRBV29-1 and TRBJ1-1, reads SAVISQKPSRDICQRGTSLTIQCQVDSQVTMMFWYRQQPGQSLTLIATANQGSEATYESGFVIDKFPISRPNLTFSTLTVSNMSPEDSSIYLCTAQVSPNTEAFFGQGTRLTVV.